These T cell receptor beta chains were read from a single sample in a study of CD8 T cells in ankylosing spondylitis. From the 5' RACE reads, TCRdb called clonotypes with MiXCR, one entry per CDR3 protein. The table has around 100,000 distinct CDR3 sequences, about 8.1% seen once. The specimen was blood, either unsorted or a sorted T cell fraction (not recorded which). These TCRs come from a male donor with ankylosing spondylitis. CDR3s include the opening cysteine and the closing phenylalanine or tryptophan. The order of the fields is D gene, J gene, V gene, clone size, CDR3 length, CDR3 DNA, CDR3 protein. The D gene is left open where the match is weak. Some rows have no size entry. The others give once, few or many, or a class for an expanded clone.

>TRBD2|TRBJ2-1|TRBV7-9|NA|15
TGTGCCAGCAGCTTAGATGATAGCGGGCTCTATGAGCAGTTCTTC
CASSLDDSGLYEQFF
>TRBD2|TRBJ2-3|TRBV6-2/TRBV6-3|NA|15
TGTGCCAGCAGTTACGGCGGGAGGGCACCGGATACGCAGTATTTT
CASSYGGRAPDTQYF
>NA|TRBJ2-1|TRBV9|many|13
TGTGCCAGCAGCGTAGGTGAAGGTTCTGAGCAGTTCTTC
CASSVGEGSEQFF
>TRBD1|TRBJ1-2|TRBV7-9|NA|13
TGTGCCAGCAGCCCGGGACAGGGGTTTGGCTACACCTTC
CASSPGQGFGYTF
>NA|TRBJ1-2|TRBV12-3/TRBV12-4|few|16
TGTGCCAGCAGTTTAGGGGCCAAAGGGGGATACTATGGCTACACCTTC
CASSLGAKGGYYGYTF
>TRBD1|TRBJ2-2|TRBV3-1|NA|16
TGTGCCAGCAGCCATCGGGACAGACCGAACACCGGGGAGCTGTTTTTT
CASSHRDRPNTGELFF
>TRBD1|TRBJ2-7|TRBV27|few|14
TGTGCCAGCAAGGGACAGGGGCTTCCTTACGAGCAGTACTTC
CASKGQGLPYEQYF
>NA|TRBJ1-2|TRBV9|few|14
TGTGCCAGCAACCCCGGGGCCTCCGACTATGGCTACACCTTC
CASNPGASDYGYTF
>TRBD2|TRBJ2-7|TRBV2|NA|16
TGTGCCAGCAGTGAATCCGTAGCGGGAGGGCCTAACGAGCAGTACTTC
CASSESVAGGPNEQYF
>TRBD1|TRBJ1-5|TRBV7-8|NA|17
TGTGCCAGCAGCTTATACCTTGGGACAGGGGACAATCAGCCCCAGCATTTT
CASSLYLGTGDNQPQHF
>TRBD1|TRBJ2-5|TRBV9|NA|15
TGTGCCAGCAGCGAGGGGACAGGGGGCTTGGAGACCCAGTACTTC
CASSEGTGGLETQYF
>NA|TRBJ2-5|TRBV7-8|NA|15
TGTGCCAGCAGCGCCGCAGAAGGGCGCCAAGAGACCCAGTACTTC
CASSAAEGRQETQYF
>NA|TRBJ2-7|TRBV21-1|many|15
TGTGCCAGCAGCAAAGTACCAGGGGGTGGCTACGAGCAGTACTTC
CASSKVPGGGYEQYF
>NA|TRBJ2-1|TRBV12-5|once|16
TGTGCTAGTGGTTTGGAAACAGGGAGGCCGAACAATGAGCAGTTCTTC
CASGLETGRPNNEQFF
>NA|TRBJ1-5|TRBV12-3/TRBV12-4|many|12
TGTGCCAGCAGTTTGAGTCATCAGCCCCAGCATTTT
CASSLSHQPQHF
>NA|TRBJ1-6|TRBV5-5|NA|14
TGTGCCAGCAGCCCCCCCTCCTATAATTCACCCCTCCACTTT
CASSPPSYNSPLHF
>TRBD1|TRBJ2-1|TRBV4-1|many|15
TGCGCCAGCAGCCCGGACAGGGGGGAGTACAATGAGCAGTTCTTC
CASSPDRGEYNEQFF
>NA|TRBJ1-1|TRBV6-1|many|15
TGTGCCAGCAGCTCGGTGACGATAGGGAGCACTGAAGCTTTCTTT
CASSSVTIGSTEAFF
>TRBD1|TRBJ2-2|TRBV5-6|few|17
TGTGCCAGCAGCTCGCTTATGGACAGGAGCTCTCCCGGGGAGCTGTTTTTT
CASSSLMDRSSPGELFF
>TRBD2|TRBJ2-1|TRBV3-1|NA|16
TGTGCCAGCAGCCAAGATTCCAGCGGGATCCCCTTTGAGCAGTTCTTC
CASSQDSSGIPFEQFF
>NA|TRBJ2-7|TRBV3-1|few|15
TGTGCCAGCAGCTCTGAGGGAGTGTGGGCCTACGAGCAGTACTTC
CASSSEGVWAYEQYF
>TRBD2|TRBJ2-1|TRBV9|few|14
TGTGCCAGCAGCGTGGGGAGCGGGAGCAATGAGCAGTTCTTC
CASSVGSGSNEQFF
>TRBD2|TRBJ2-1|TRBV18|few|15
TGTGCCAGCTCATTAGCGGGAGAAAAAATCAATGAGCAGTTCTTC
CASSLAGEKINEQFF
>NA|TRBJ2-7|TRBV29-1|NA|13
TGCAGAGATATATGCGGCACTATCTACGAGCAGTACTTC
CRDICGTIYEQYF
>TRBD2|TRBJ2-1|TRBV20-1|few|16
TGCAGTGCTAGATATCCTTTGACTAGCGGGAACAATGAGCAGTTCTTC
CSARYPLTSGNNEQFF
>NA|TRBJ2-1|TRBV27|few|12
TGTGCCAGCAGTTTAGATTTGAGGGAGCAGTTCTTC
CASSLDLREQFF
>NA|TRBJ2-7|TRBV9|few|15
TGTGCCAGCAGCGTAGCTGTCGAATTGACCTACGAGCAGTACTTC
CASSVAVELTYEQYF
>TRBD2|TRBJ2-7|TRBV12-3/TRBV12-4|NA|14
TGTGCCAGCAGACTAGCGGGAGGAAACTACGAGCAGTACTTC
CASRLAGGNYEQYF
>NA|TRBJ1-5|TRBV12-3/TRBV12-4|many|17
TGTGCCAGCAGTTTTGGGTTTGTTGGGGCTGGCAATCAGCCCCAGCATTTT
CASSFGFVGAGNQPQHF
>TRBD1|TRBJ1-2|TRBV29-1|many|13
TGCAGCGTTGAACAGACAGGGTTCTATGGCTACACCTTC
CSVEQTGFYGYTF
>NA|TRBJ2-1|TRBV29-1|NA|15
TGCAGCGTTGAAGATCCCTGGGGAATGGACAATGAGCAGTTCTTC
CSVEDPWGMDNEQFF
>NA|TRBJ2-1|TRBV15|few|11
TGTGCCACCAGTGCTTACAATGAGCAGTTCTTC
CATSAYNEQFF
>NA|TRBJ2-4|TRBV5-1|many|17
TGCGCCAGCAGCTTGGTAGCAGGGCCGGAGGCCAAAAACATTCAGTACTTC
CASSLVAGPEAKNIQYF